These 3 T cell receptor beta chains share one sample of origin, sequenced in a study of T cell responses to AZD1222 COVID-19 vaccine. Libraries were prepared by immunoSEQ multiplex PCR; TCRdb keeps only in-frame clonotypes and omits some of them. The sample yields about 150,000 clones, 90% to 95% seen once. The sample in question was peripheral blood, obtained 28 days after the second AZD1222 dose. Source of these receptors: an adult who received the AZD1222 COVID-19 vaccine.

This sequence joins TRBV6-5 and TRBJ1-1, with a possible D match to TRBD1 (5 bases). Germline V lookup: CDR1 MNHEY, CDR2 SVGAGI. This CDR3 contains 14 residues. The germline V and J ends were trimmed by 2 bases and 0 bases, with 7 bases remaining between them. The CDR3 protein is CASSYGGVNTEAFF. The CDR3 DNA reads TGTGCCAGCAGTTACGGGGGGGTGAACACTGAAGCTTTCTTT.

V gene TRBV14 combines with J gene TRBJ1-1, with D unresolved. The V end was cut by 1 base, the J end by 1 base, with 10 bases between. CDR3 length equals 15 residues. Per the germline V gene, CDR1 is SGHDN and CDR2 is FVKESK. The DNA of the CDR3 is TGTGCCAGCAGCCAAGTGGGCCGGGGGAACACTGAAGCTTTCTTT. It is translated as CASSQVGRGNTEAFF. Full variable domain (rest looked up from reference TRBV14 and TRBJ1-1): EAGVTQFPSHSVIEKGQTVTLRCDPISGHDNLYWYRRVMGKEIKFLLHFVKESKQDESGMPNNRFLAERTGGTYSTLKVQPAELEDSGVYFCASSQVGRGNTEAFFGQGTRLTVV.

V and J are TRBV30 and TRBJ1-1; TRBD1 might be the D (6 bases). Trimming shortened V by 7 bases and J by 4 bases, and 13 bases separated the two germline ends. The germline gives CDR1 GTSNPN, CDR2 SVGIG (reference sequence). This CDR3 spans 12 amino acids. CDR3 in DNA: TGTGCCTATGCACAGGGTGGCACTGAAGCTTTCTTT. This codes for CAYAQGGTEAFF.